This TCR beta chain was obtained from a study of CD8+ T cells in alopecia areata. Study details: It was 6 to 18 months of tofacitinib, and then there were 6 months off drug.

Following extraction, RNA underwent reverse transcription to cDNA, which served as the sequencing template. Sequencing was performed with immunoSEQ multiplex PCR; in TCRdb, only in-frame clones are kept and a portion is missing. The profile shows 64,000 or so clones, approximately 44% of them singletons. Comments on this clone: The antigen remains unidentified.

Treatment noted: oral pan-JAK inhibitor, 5-10 mg twice daily. CDR3 length equals 14 residues. V shed 3 bases and J shed 2 bases, with 14 bases lying between them. Germline values: CDR1 SQVTM, CDR2 ANQGSEA. Whole-study results and caveats: The study found higher clonality in lesional than normal scalp, especially in alopecia totalis/universalis.

The chain couples TRBV29-1 to TRBJ2-7; a weak D match, TRBD1 (6 bases). Sequenced material: CD8+ T cells sorted from blood, taken around week 36, from a patient treated with tofacitinib. This receptor was obtained from a human donor with alopecia areata. CDR3: CSVEVGRGPYEQYF. The CDR3 nucleotides are TGCAGCGTTGAGGTCGGCAGGGGCCCCTACGAGCAGTACTTC.